Listed below are T cell receptor beta chains from one sample, sequenced in a study of OX40 agonist ivuxolimab in advanced cancers. TCRdb keeps only in-frame clones here, not all; method: immunoSEQ multiplex PCR. This repertoire shows approximately 92,000 clones, around 80% found once; its top ten account for roughly 5%. The material was CD4+ or CD8+ T cells sorted from blood, obtained in a trial of the OX40 agonist ivuxolimab. The receptor source for this set is an adult with an advanced solid tumor such as melanoma, head and neck, liver or kidney cancer. Each CDR3 is given with its conserved first and last residue. A D gene is named only where the DNA matches it firmly. For some rows the clone size is stated as once, few or many, or as a class when expanded; others skip it.

clone size	J gene	D gene	V gene	CDR3 DNA	CDR3 protein
-	TRBJ1-1	-	TRBV15	TGTGCCACCAGCCGCGGGGGGGTGAGCACTGAAGCTTTCTTT	CATSRGGVSTEAFF
-	TRBJ2-7	-	TRBV5-6	TGTGCCAGCACCCCCCAGGACAGTGCCGAGCAGTACTTC	CASTPQDSAEQYF
-	TRBJ2-7	TRBD1	TRBV7-6	TGTGCCAGCAGCTTCGACAGGGGAACCTACGAGCAGTACTTC	CASSFDRGTYEQYF
-	TRBJ1-4	TRBD1	TRBV5-1	TGCGCCAGCGGGACAGGGGGTTCGACTAATGAAAAACTGTTTTTT	CASGTGGSTNEKLFF
-	TRBJ2-7	TRBD1	TRBV27	TGTGCCAGCAACCCGACAGGGGCCGAGCAGTACTTC	CASNPTGAEQYF
-	TRBJ2-7	TRBD2	TRBV5-1	TGCGCCAGCAGCCCTACTCCTAGCGGGATACCCTACGAGCAGTACTTC	CASSPTPSGIPYEQYF
-	TRBJ2-7	-	TRBV11-1	TGTGCCAGCAGCTTGGAGGGCCTGGGCGAGCAGTACTTC	CASSLEGLGEQYF
-	TRBJ2-1	-	TRBV7-9	TGTGCCAGCAGCTCAGACCTTGAGCAGTTCTTC	CASSSDLEQFF
-	TRBJ1-1	-	TRBV18	TGTGCCAGCACCGAGTCTGGGATAAACACTGAAGCTTTCTTT	CASTESGINTEAFF
-	TRBJ2-5	TRBD1	TRBV4-1	TGCGCCAGCAGCCTCACAGGGGGACCGACCCAAGAGACCCAGTACTTC	CASSLTGGPTQETQYF
-	TRBJ2-1	TRBD2	TRBV5-1	TGCGCCAGCAGCCCCCGACCGGGCCTAGCGGGAGAAAATGAGCAGTTCTTC	CASSPRPGLAGENEQFF
-	TRBJ2-7	-	TRBV5-6	TGTGCCAGCAGCTCCCAACACAACTACGAGCAGTACTTC	CASSSQHNYEQYF
-	TRBJ2-7	TRBD2	TRBV4-3	TGCGCCAGCAGCCAAGATCGACTAGCGGGGGGGCTCGAAGTCTACGAGCAGTACTTC	CASSQDRLAGGLEVYEQYF
-	TRBJ2-1	-	TRBV5-6	TGTGCCAGCAGCCAGGACAGTAACAATGAGCAGTTCTTC	CASSQDSNNEQFF
-	TRBJ1-1	TRBD1	TRBV9	TGTGCCAGCAGCTTCTTGACAGGGGGCGCGTCTGAAGCTTTCTTT	CASSFLTGGASEAFF
-	TRBJ2-3	TRBD2	TRBV5-6	TGTGCCAGCAGCTTAACACGGACTAGCGGGGAGGTAGATACGCAGTATTTT	CASSLTRTSGEVDTQYF
-	TRBJ1-4	-	TRBV7-9	TGTGCCAGCAGCCGGGGGTCAACTAATGAAAAACTGTTTTTT	CASSRGSTNEKLFF
few	TRBJ1-1	-	TRBV27	TGTGCCAGCAGTACCTGGAAGGTGGCGGGCACTGAAGCTTTCTTT	CASSTWKVAGTEAFF
-	TRBJ2-7	-	TRBV29-1	TGCAGCGTTGGCGCGGCCGCCGCCTCCTACGAGCAGTACTTC	CSVGAAAASYEQYF
-	TRBJ1-5	TRBD1	TRBV19	TGTGCCAGTAGTGACAGGGGTGGCAATCAGCCCCAGCATTTT	CASSDRGGNQPQHF
-	TRBJ2-7	-	TRBV5-6	TGTGCCAGCAGCTTAATTGGATACGAGCAGTACTTC	CASSLIGYEQYF
-	TRBJ1-1	-	TRBV11-2	TGTGCCAGCAGCTTAGGAGTCGTGGTCACTGAAGCTTTCTTT	CASSLGVVVTEAFF
once	TRBJ1-1	-	TRBV11-2	TGTGCCAGCACCCCTATGGGCCCGGATCCTGAAGCTTTCTTT	CASTPMGPDPEAFF
-	TRBJ2-3	TRBD1	TRBV6-1	TGTGCCAGCAGTGAGGGGACAGCCGGCTCGGATACGCAGTATTTT	CASSEGTAGSDTQYF
-	TRBJ1-1	-	TRBV9	TGTGCCAGCAGCGTAGAAGGGGCCCCTCTGGTTGAAGCTTTCTTT	CASSVEGAPLVEAFF
-	TRBJ2-7	-	TRBV20-1	TGCAGTGCTCGGAAAGACGAGCAGTACTTC	CSARKDEQYF
-	TRBJ1-5	-	TRBV19	TGTGCCAGTAGTATAGTTCGGGGGTTAAGGGATCAGCCCCAGCATTTT	CASSIVRGLRDQPQHF
once	TRBJ1-5	-	TRBV30	TGTGCCTGGAGCCCCCAGGGCGGCGGTCAGCCCCAGCATTTT	CAWSPQGGGQPQHF
-	TRBJ2-1	-	TRBV27	TGTGCCAGCAGTTCCGCGGACTATTACAATGAGCAGTTCTTC	CASSSADYYNEQFF
few	TRBJ2-1	TRBD2	TRBV11-1	TGTGCCAGCAGTTCGAGCGGGAACCGGAATGAGCAGTTCTTC	CASSSSGNRNEQFF
-	TRBJ1-2	-	TRBV18	TGTGCCAGCTCACCCGACAGCGTAGGCTATGGCTACACCTTC	CASSPDSVGYGYTF
-	TRBJ2-7	-	TRBV4-3	TGCGCCAGCAGCCAAGAGGTTAACACCCCCTACGAGCAGTATTTC	CASSQEVNTPYEQYF
-	TRBJ2-1	-	TRBV27	TGTGCCAGCAGTTTTGGGGAGGTGTCCTACAATGAGCAGTTCTTC	CASSFGEVSYNEQFF
-	TRBJ2-3	-	TRBV27	TGTGCCAGCAGTTCCGGACAGACTAGCACAGATACGCAGTATTTT	CASSSGQTSTDTQYF
-	TRBJ2-1	-	TRBV5-4	TGTGCCAGCAGCCCCGGGCCCAATGAGCAGTTCTTC	CASSPGPNEQFF